A selection of T cell receptor beta chains follows, all from one sample in a study of identical twins. TCRdb passed the 5' RACE reads through MiXCR, listing each CDR3 protein once. The sample shows a few hundred thousand distinct CDR3 sequences, 9.6% of them seen only once. This same sample was also part of a study on yellow fever vaccine responses in identical twins.

Sequenced input: PBMCs. The origin of the receptors is a woman younger than 30 in good health. Each CDR3 is given with its conserved first and last residue. Each record gives: D gene, J gene, V gene, clone size, CDR3 protein, CDR3 DNA. D genes are given only for firm matches. Not all rows give a size; the values are once, few, many and, for expanded clones, a class.

TRBD1,TRBJ1-2,TRBV25-1,few,CASSPDLLTGSKVHF,TGTGCCAGCAGCCCCGACCTACTGACAGGGAGCAAGGTTCACTTC
TRBD1,TRBJ2-3,TRBV5-1,many,CASSIWTGADTQYF,TGCGCCAGCAGCATCTGGACAGGGGCAGATACGCAGTATTTT
TRBD1,TRBJ1-2,TRBV6-5,few,CASSSGTGGLYGYTF,TGTGCCAGCAGTTCTGGGACAGGGGGCTTGTATGGCTACACCTTC
.,TRBJ2-4,TRBV12-3/TRBV12-4,.,CASSGVGRFEHF,TGTGCCAGCAGTGGGGTTGGTCGGTTTGAGCACTTC
TRBD1,TRBJ2-1,TRBV6-1,.,CASKTGTGVAEQFF,TGTGCCAGCAAAACGGGGACAGGGGTAGCTGAGCAGTTCTTC
TRBD2,TRBJ2-1,TRBV5-4,.,CASSIRSGRVGAYNEQFF,TGTGCCAGCAGCATCCGTAGCGGGAGGGTCGGTGCCTACAATGAGCAGTTCTTC
TRBD2,TRBJ2-3,TRBV20-1,.,CSARDAAGGMTDTQYF,TGCAGTGCTAGAGATGCGGCGGGGGGGATGACAGATACGCAGTATTTT
.,TRBJ2-5,TRBV7-8,few,CASSLDQGWRETQYF,TGTGCCAGCAGCTTAGATCAGGGGTGGCGGGAGACCCAGTACTTC
.,TRBJ2-7,TRBV7-2,.,CASSLGFSSRFEQYF,TGTGCCAGCAGCTTAGGGTTTAGCTCTAGATTCGAGCAGTACTTC
.,TRBJ2-5,TRBV27,many,CASSLFAASKLETQYF,TGTGCCAGCAGTTTATTTGCAGCATCGAAGTTGGAGACCCAGTACTTC
.,TRBJ2-1,TRBV28,.,CASGLGVGAEQFF,TGTGCCAGCGGTTTAGGGGTTGGGGCTGAGCAGTTCTTC
.,TRBJ2-3,TRBV6-5,many,CASSYGETRGTDTQYF,TGTGCCAGCAGTTACGGCGAGACAAGGGGCACAGATACGCAGTATTTT
.,TRBJ1-5,TRBV7-9,.,CASSRGGDNQPQHF,TGTGCCAGCAGTAGAGGGGGTGACAATCAGCCCCAGCATTTT
.,TRBJ2-1,TRBV9,.,CASSESLLFRDNEQFF,TGTGCCAGCAGCGAGTCCCTCCTTTTCAGAGACAATGAGCAGTTCTTC
.,TRBJ1-1,TRBV30,few,CAWSVLPEAFF,TGTGCCTGGAGTGTCCTCCCTGAAGCTTTCTTT
.,TRBJ2-7,TRBV12-3/TRBV12-4,few,CASSRGQAGGYSSYEQYF,TGTGCCAGCAGTAGAGGACAGGCCGGGGGGTACAGCTCCTACGAGCAGTACTTC
.,TRBJ2-1,TRBV7-2,few,CASSLVPLGPHNEQFF,TGTGCCAGCAGCTTAGTACCACTAGGGCCTCACAATGAGCAGTTCTTC
TRBD1,TRBJ2-1,TRBV2,few,CASSEEGQGTYNEQFF,TGTGCCAGCAGTGAAGAGGGACAGGGGACCTACAATGAGCAGTTCTTC
TRBD1,TRBJ1-4,TRBV6-4,few,CASSDRGSNEKLFF,TGTGCCAGCAGCGACAGGGGATCAAATGAAAAACTGTTTTTT
.,TRBJ2-7,TRBV27,.,CASSLSWDAAYEQYF,TGTGCCAGCAGTTTATCTTGGGACGCAGCCTACGAGCAGTACTTC
.,TRBJ2-7,TRBV29-1,few,CSVEVAGFYEQYF,TGCAGCGTTGAAGTCGCCGGGTTCTACGAGCAGTACTTC
.,TRBJ2-7,TRBV20-1,few,CSPWTVSYEQYF,TGCAGTCCCTGGACGGTCTCCTACGAGCAGTACTTC
.,TRBJ2-7,TRBV3-1,few,CASSQGAGFPYEQYF,TGTGCCAGCAGCCAAGGGGCAGGGTTTCCCTACGAGCAGTACTTC
.,TRBJ2-4,TRBV11-2,few,CASSFKGVSHKNIQYF,TGTGCCAGCAGCTTCAAGGGTGTTTCACACAAAAACATTCAGTACTTC
.,TRBJ2-2,TRBV5-1,few,CATQKGGGGELFF,TGCGCCACCCAAAAAGGGGGTGGCGGGGAGCTGTTTTTT
TRBD1,TRBJ2-1,TRBV27,many,CASSSQTGGAYNEQFF,TGTGCCAGCAGCTCTCAAACAGGGGGCGCCTACAATGAGCAGTTCTTC
TRBD2,TRBJ2-3,TRBV20-1,.,CSARTSHWEGRTDTQYF,TGCAGTGCTAGAACCTCCCATTGGGAGGGGCGAACAGATACGCAGTATTTT
.,TRBJ2-1,TRBV7-2,many,CASGRNEQFF,TGTGCCAGCGGTCGGAATGAGCAGTTCTTC
TRBD1,TRBJ2-5,TRBV5-1,many,CASSLGTGGETQYF,TGTGCCAGCAGCTTAGGGACAGGGGGAGAGACCCAGTACTTC
.,TRBJ1-5,TRBV15,many,CATSREQGNQPQHF,TGTGCCACCAGCAGAGAACAGGGTAATCAGCCCCAGCATTTT
TRBD1,TRBJ2-7,TRBV6-1,many,CASRGTGGSSYEQYF,TGTGCCAGCAGGGGGACAGGGGGGAGCTCCTACGAGCAGTACTTC
TRBD2,TRBJ2-1,TRBV24-1,many,CATGTSGNNEQFF,TGTGCAACAGGGACTAGCGGTAACAATGAGCAGTTCTTC
TRBD2,TRBJ2-5,TRBV29-1,.,CSATSGQETQYF,TGCAGCGCAACTAGCGGGCAAGAGACCCAGTACTTC
.,TRBJ1-2,TRBV29-1,few,CSAEGGNYGYTF,TGCAGCGCCGAGGGAGGTAACTATGGCTACACCTTC
.,TRBJ2-7,TRBV11-2,.,CASSTWTGRGVEQYF,TGTGCCAGCAGCACTTGGACAGGGAGGGGGGTCGAGCAGTACTTC
.,TRBJ2-7,TRBV3-1,.,CASSQDRRLQYF,TGTGCCAGCAGCCAAGATCGGAGATTGCAGTACTTC
.,TRBJ1-6,TRBV5-5,.,CASGEQVFNSPLHF,TGTGCCAGCGGAGAACAGGTATTCAACTCACCCCTCCACTTT
.,TRBJ2-3,TRBV7-3,.,CASSFNPGGTDTQYF,TGTGCCAGCAGCTTTAACCCAGGGGGCACAGATACGCAGTATTTT
.,TRBJ2-7,TRBV5-1,many,CASSFVSQSYEQYF,TGCGCCAGCAGCTTCGTCAGCCAGTCCTACGAGCAGTACTTC
TRBD2,TRBJ2-5,TRBV6-1,.,CASSPASGGTPFETQYF,TGTGCCAGCAGTCCGGCTAGCGGGGGAACTCCTTTTGAGACCCAGTACTTC
TRBD1,TRBJ1-1,TRBV5-5,many,CASSLVPGQEARNTEAFF,TGTGCCAGCAGCTTGGTTCCGGGACAGGAGGCCCGGAACACTGAAGCTTTCTTT
TRBD1,TRBJ2-2,TRBV29-1,many,CSARDRGQNTGELFF,TGCAGCGCCAGGGACAGGGGGCAGAACACCGGGGAGCTGTTTTTT